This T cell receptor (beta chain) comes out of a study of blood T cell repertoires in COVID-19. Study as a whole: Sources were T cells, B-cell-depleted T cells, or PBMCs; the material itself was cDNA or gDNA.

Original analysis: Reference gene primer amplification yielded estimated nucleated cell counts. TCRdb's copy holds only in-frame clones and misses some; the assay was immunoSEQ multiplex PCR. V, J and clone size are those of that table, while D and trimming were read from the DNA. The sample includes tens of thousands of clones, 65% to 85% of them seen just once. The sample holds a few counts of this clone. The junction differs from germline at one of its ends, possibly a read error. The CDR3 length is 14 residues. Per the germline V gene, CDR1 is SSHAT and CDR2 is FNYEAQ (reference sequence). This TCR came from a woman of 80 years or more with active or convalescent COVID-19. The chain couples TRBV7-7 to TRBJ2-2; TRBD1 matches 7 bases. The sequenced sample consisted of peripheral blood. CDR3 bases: TGTGCTAGCAGCTTAGAGGGGGCGACCGGGGAGCTGTTTTTT. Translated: CASSLEGATGELFF.